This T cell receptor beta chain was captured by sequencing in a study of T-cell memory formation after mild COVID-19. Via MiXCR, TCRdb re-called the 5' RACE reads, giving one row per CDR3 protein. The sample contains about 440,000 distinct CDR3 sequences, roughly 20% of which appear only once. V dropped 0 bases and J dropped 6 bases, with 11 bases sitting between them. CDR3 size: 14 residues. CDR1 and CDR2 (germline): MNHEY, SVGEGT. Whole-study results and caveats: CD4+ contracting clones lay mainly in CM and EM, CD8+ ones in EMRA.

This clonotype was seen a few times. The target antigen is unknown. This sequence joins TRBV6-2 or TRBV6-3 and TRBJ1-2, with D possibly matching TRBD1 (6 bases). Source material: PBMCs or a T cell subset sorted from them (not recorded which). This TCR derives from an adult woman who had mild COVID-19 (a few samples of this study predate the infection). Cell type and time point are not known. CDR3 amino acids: CASSYSGRGNGYTF. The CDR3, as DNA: TGTGCCAGCAGTTACTCGGGCAGGGGTAATGGCTACACCTTC.